Listed here are 24 T cell receptor beta chains from one sample, sequenced in a study of shared clonotypes between healthy human individuals. Libraries were prepared by immunoSEQ multiplex PCR; TCRdb keeps only in-frame clonotypes and omits some of them. Among under 1 million clones, 96% were seen once, and the ten largest hold around 0.25%. Naive CD8 cells lacked CD45RO, underwent positive selection for CCR7 and left out terminally differentiated effector memory CD45RA+ cells. Sequenced input: naive CD8+ T cells sorted from blood. These receptors were collected from a man aged 25 to 40 in good health.

This clone was recorded only once. In the same sample, other DNA sequences code for this CDR3. J is TRBJ1-1 and V is TRBV7-9; D is uncertain. The CDR3 has 14 residues. V was pared by 1 base and J by 8 bases, with 14 bases between. Germline lookup yields CDR1 SEHNR and CDR2 FQNEAQ (reference sequence). The CDR3 DNA follows: TGTGCCAGCAGCTTAGGAGGGCCCAGAGAAGAAGCTTTCTTT. Encoded protein: CASSLGGPREEAFF.

This clone has only one observation. The chain combines TRBV4-1 with TRBJ2-7; TRBD1 aligns across 7 bases. With V trimmed by 3 bases and J by 5 bases, 7 bases remained unmatched. Per the germline V gene, CDR1 is MGHRA and CDR2 is YSYEKL. The CDR3 has 14 residues. This CDR3 is CASSHTGAPHEQYF. CDR3 nucleotide sequence: TGCGCCAGCAGCCATACAGGGGCCCCTCACGAGCAGTACTTC.

The rearrangement joins TRBV7-2 to TRBJ2-3, with D perhaps matching TRBD2 (5 bases). Per the germline V gene, CDR1 is SGHTA and CDR2 is FQGNSA. The V end was cut by 2 bases, the J end by 4 bases, with 19 bases between. The CDR3 contains 17 residues. CDR3 protein: CASSLLAPGIIADTQYF. The CDR3 region has the DNA TGTGCCAGCAGCTTACTTGCTCCCGGGATCATCGCAGATACGCAGTATTTT.

With regard to this clone: Other DNA sequences in this specimen translate into the identical CDR3. The CDR3 spells CASSIRGDEQYF. CDR3 bases: TGTGCCAGTAGTATAAGGGGGGATGAGCAGTACTTC. The chain carries TRBV19 and TRBJ2-7, with D perhaps matching TRBD1 or TRBD2 (6 bases each). V lost 2 bases, J lost 7 bases, and 9 bases lay in between. This CDR3 contains 12 residues. Per the germline V gene, CDR1 is LNHDA and CDR2 is SQIVND (reference sequence).

The gene calls are TRBV7-2 and TRBJ2-3, with 13 bases lining up with TRBD2. The CDR3 sequence is 18 residues long. Germline lookup yields CDR1 SGHTA and CDR2 FQGNSA. The J segment lost 2 bases and the V segment lost 4 bases, leaving 9 bases of the junction unmatched. CDR3 sequence reads: CASSSSWTSGSFTDTQYF. DNA of the CDR3: TGTGCCAGCAGCTCCTCTTGGACTAGCGGGAGTTTCACAGATACGCAGTATTTT.

V usage is TRBV4-3 and J usage is TRBJ2-2; tentatively, D is TRBD2 (5 bases). Germline V lookup: CDR1 LGHNA, CDR2 YSLEER. The V gene lost 0 bases and the J gene lost 0 bases, with 8 bases spanning the gap. The CDR3 has 16 amino acids. CDR3 protein: CASSQDIATNTGELFF. CDR3 coding DNA: TGCGCCAGCAGCCAAGATATAGCGACGAACACCGGGGAGCTGTTTTTT.

The chain recombines TRBV11-2 with TRBJ2-7, with 9 bases fitting TRBD1. This CDR3 has 15 residues. V shed 2 bases, J shed 1 base, and the junction held 3 bases outside the gene matches. CDR1 and CDR2 from the germline V gene are SGHAT and FQNNGV. CDR3 nucleotides: TGTGCCAGCAGCTTACTTGGACAGGGGTCCTACGAGCAGTACTTC. Protein product: CASSLLGQGSYEQYF.

The V call is TRBV7-9, the J call TRBJ2-1; TRBD2 agrees at 7 bases. Trimming took 5 bases from V and 5 from J; bases not matched to a gene: 15. The CDR3 runs to 17 residues. The germline gives CDR1 SEHNR, CDR2 FQNEAQ (reference sequence). The CDR3 reads CASSRLRGEAGDNEQFF. The CDR3 region has the DNA TGTGCCAGCAGCCGTCTACGGGGGGAAGCCGGCGACAATGAGCAGTTCTTC.

V and J are TRBV30 and TRBJ1-3; no clear D gene. CDR1 is GTSNPN, CDR2 SVGIG, per germline (reference sequence). The CDR3 runs to 12 residues. Trimming cost V 3 bases and J 7 bases, with 10 bases left between them. The CDR3 coding sequence is TGTGCCTGGAGCATCCTAGGGAACACCATATATTTT. It encodes CAWSILGNTIYF.

The chain recombines TRBV5-6 with TRBJ2-2, with TRBD1 matching 7 bases. CDR1 and CDR2 (germline): SGHDT, YYEEEE. The CDR3 is 15 residues long. The trim removed 4 bases at V and 1 base at J, leaving 4 bases unmatched. The CDR3 sequence: CASSLWTGNTGELFF. The CDR3 nucleotides are TGTGCCAGCAGCCTATGGACAGGGAACACCGGGGAGCTGTTTTTT.

This chain links TRBV14 with TRBJ2-1; 10 positions agree with TRBD1. This CDR3 has 15 residues. Germline trimming cut 4 bases from V and 4 bases from J; bases unmatched to any gene: 4. CDR1 and CDR2 (germline): SGHDN, FVKESK. CDR3 coding DNA: TGTGCCAGCAGCCTACCGGGACAGGGGTACAATGAGCAGTTCTTC. Translated: CASSLPGQGYNEQFF. The full variable domain, rest sourced from reference TRBV14 and TRBJ2-1, is EAGVTQFPSHSVIEKGQTVTLRCDPISGHDNLYWYRRVMGKEIKFLLHFVKESKQDESGMPNNRFLAERTGGTYSTLKVQPAELEDSGVYFCASSLPGQGYNEQFFGPGTRLTVL.

V and J are TRBV4-1 and TRBJ2-1; 9 positions agree with TRBD2. CDR1 is MGHRA, CDR2 YSYEKL, per germline. The CDR3 runs to 14 residues. V lost 4 bases, J lost 5 bases, and 3 bases stayed unmatched. The DNA for the CDR3 is TGCGCCAGCAGCCCCATAGCGGGAGACAATGAGCAGTTCTTC. Encoded protein: CASSPIAGDNEQFF.

A few counts support this clone. The genes are TRBV27 and TRBJ2-7; 9 bases map to TRBD2. The CDR3 consists of 13 residues. The trim removed 5 bases at V and 7 bases at J, leaving 6 bases unmatched. Germline CDR1 is MNHEY and CDR2 is SMNVEV (reference sequence). The CDR3 loop reads CASSIAGAWEQYF. As DNA, the CDR3 is TGTGCCAGCAGTATAGCGGGAGCCTGGGAGCAGTACTTC.

This chain connects TRBV2 to TRBJ2-3, with D possibly being TRBD1 (6 bases). From germline, CDR1 is SNHLY and CDR2 FYNNEI. The V gene lost 8 bases and the J gene lost 1 base, with 16 bases spanning the gap. The CDR3 totals 15 residues. This CDR3 is CASAQGLKRTDTQYF. The CDR3 nucleotides are TGTGCCAGCGCACAGGGCCTCAAACGCACAGATACGCAGTATTTT.

This CDR3 is CATSRGHGANTGELFF. DNA for the CDR3: TGTGCCACCAGCAGAGGTCACGGAGCGAACACCGGGGAGCTGTTTTTT. The chain couples TRBV15 to TRBJ2-2; D ambiguous. Germline assignment: CDR1 LNHNV and CDR2 YYDKDF (reference sequence). Trimming took off 1 base at V and 0 bases at J, with 9 bases between the two ends. The CDR3 has 16 residues. Full variable domain (remainder filled in from reference TRBV15 and TRBJ2-2): DAMVIQNPRYQVTQFGKPVTLSCSQTLNHNVMYWYQQKSSQAPKLLFHYYDKDFNNEADTPDNFQSRRPNTSFCFLDIRSPGLGDTAMYLCATSRGHGANTGELFFGEGSRLTVL.

This chain joins TRBV7-9 and TRBJ2-7; the D gene is possibly TRBD1 (5 bases). Germline V lookup: CDR1 SEHNR, CDR2 FQNEAQ (reference sequence). The ends were cut back, 2 bases at V and 2 bases at J, with 13 bases in the middle. The CDR3 runs 15 residues. CDR3 sequence reads: CASSLFQGLTYEQYF. The CDR3 nucleotides read TGTGCCAGCAGCTTATTCCAGGGCCTGACCTACGAGCAGTACTTC.

This clone has a single count. This chain joins TRBV12-5 and TRBJ2-1, with a tentative D call TRBD2 (5 bases). This CDR3 is built from 14 residues. Germline-derived CDR1 and CDR2 are LGHNT and FRNRAP. Trimming removed 0 bases from V and 7 bases from J, with 10 bases in between. The CDR3 is CASGLVGGLNEQFF. As DNA, the CDR3 is TGTGCTAGTGGTTTGGTAGGCGGGTTGAATGAGCAGTTCTTC.

The gene calls are TRBV29-1 and TRBJ2-2; D ambiguous. Germline CDR1 reads SQVTM; CDR2 reads ANQGSEA. There are 13 residues in the CDR3. Trimming removed 3 bases at V and 2 bases at J, with 7 bases between. The CDR3 DNA reads as TGCAGCGTTGACGCCAGAAACACCGGGGAGCTGTTTTTT. This translates into CSVDARNTGELFF.

The CDR3 sequence: CASPLTSGRPYEQYF. DNA of the CDR3: TGTGCCAGCCCTTTGACTAGCGGGAGGCCCTACGAGCAGTACTTC. The V and J genes are TRBV2 and TRBJ2-7; 13 bases fit TRBD2. CDR1 SNHLY and CDR2 FYNNEI come from the germline V gene. The trim removed 8 bases at V and 2 bases at J, leaving 6 bases unmatched. The CDR3 sequence is 15 residues long.

The chain joins TRBV7-9 to TRBJ2-7; 8 bases agree with TRBD1. V gave up 2 bases and J gave up 1 base; unmatched junction bases: 13. Germline CDR1 reads SEHNR; CDR2 reads FQNEAQ (reference sequence). The CDR3 runs 18 residues. CDR3: CASSLIVVRQGSSYEQYF. CDR3 sequence (DNA): TGTGCCAGCAGCTTAATTGTAGTAAGACAGGGGAGTTCCTACGAGCAGTACTTC.

This clone was counted a single time. The rearrangement uses TRBV15 and TRBJ2-7, with D perhaps TRBD2 (5 bases). Germline CDR1 is LNHNV and CDR2 is YYDKDF (reference sequence). The CDR3 runs to 14 residues. The germline V and J ends were trimmed by 0 bases and 5 bases, with 11 bases remaining between them. CDR3 DNA sequence: TGTGCCACCAGCAGAGATAGAGGACTCGACGAGCAGTACTTC. Amino acids: CATSRDRGLDEQYF.

The genes are TRBV7-6 and TRBJ2-1, with D uncertain. The V and J ends lost 5 bases and 0 bases respectively, with 17 bases between them. The CDR3 has 17 residues. CDR1 and CDR2 (germline): SGHVS, FNYEAQ. CDR3 sequence (DNA): TGTGCCAGCAGCCCCGCCGGACGGACGAGCTCCTACAATGAGCAGTTCTTC. This translates into CASSPAGRTSSYNEQFF.

The chain joins TRBV4-1 to TRBJ1-2, with 7 positions matching TRBD1. Germline assignment: CDR1 MGHRA and CDR2 YSYEKL. The CDR3 extends over 13 amino acids. Losses at the gene ends were 3 bases for V and 10 bases for J; bases not matched to a gene: 8. The CDR3 coding sequence is TGCGCCAGCAGCCAGATAGGGGGCACCTTCTACACCTTC. Amino acids: CASSQIGGTFYTF.

This chain joins TRBV4-1 and TRBJ1-5, with D hard to call. The CDR3 has 15 residues. V was shortened by 1 base and J by 6 bases, with 13 bases between the two germline ends. Germline assignment: CDR1 MGHRA and CDR2 YSYEKL. In DNA form, the CDR3 reads TGCGCCAGCAGCCAAGGTCTAGGCGAGGCTCAGCCCCAGCATTTT. Translated, it gives CASSQGLGEAQPQHF.